Sequencing of this T cell receptor (beta chain) was carried out in a study of shared clonotypes between healthy human individuals. Free of recent acute infections or vaccinations, the donors were healthy HIV-negative adults. Germline V gene sequence: CDR1 SGHTA, CDR2 FQGNSA. The ends were cut back, 2 bases at V and 1 base at J, with 7 bases in the middle. This CDR3 is built from 14 residues. As concerns this clone: The same CDR3 also results from other DNA sequences found in this sample.

Clones were sequenced by immunoSEQ multiplex PCR, and TCRdb holds only the in-frame ones, with some missing. The sample yields approximately 740,000 clones, around two thirds seen once. Sequencing input: memory CD4+ T cells sorted from blood. Sample subset: CD45RA-negative fraction. The sequence came from a woman aged 25 to 39 in good health. The chain employs TRBV7-2 and TRBJ2-3; D gene uncertain. Here the CDR3 reads CASSLSRGTDTQYF. The CDR3 coding sequence is TGTGCCAGCAGCTTAAGTCGGGGCACAGATACGCAGTATTTT.